The 5 T cell receptor beta chains presented below share a single source sample, sequenced in a study of cytomegalovirus exposure and HLA in healthy donors. It was with 60 Vbeta and 13 Jbeta primers that the PCR ran. TCRdb keeps only in-frame clones here, not all; method: immunoSEQ multiplex PCR. This table holds 100,000 or so clones, 76% found once. Source material: PBMCs. Receptor source: a man aged 30 to 39 in good health and CMV-seropositive.

The chain joins TRBV9 to TRBJ2-5; D uncertain. Germline V gives CDR1 SGDLS, CDR2 YYNGEE. V lost 0 bases, J lost 3 bases, and 9 bases lay in between. CDR3 size: 14 residues. The CDR3 region has the DNA TGTGCCAGCAGCGTAGAAATAGCAGAAGAGACCCAGTACTTC. Translation gives CASSVEIAEETQYF.

The chain joins TRBV19 to TRBJ2-1; the D gene is possibly TRBD1 (6 bases). The germline V gene encodes CDR1 LNHDA and CDR2 SQIVND (reference sequence). The CDR3 is 14 amino acids. Trimming removed 5 bases at V and 9 bases at J, with 17 bases between. The CDR3 loop reads CASSLASRGSEQFF. The CDR3 region has the DNA TGTGCCAGTAGTTTGGCTAGCAGGGGTAGTGAGCAGTTCTTC.

The V call is TRBV27, the J call TRBJ2-3; 9 bases line up with TRBD2. The CDR3 is 15 amino acids. Germline trimming cut 3 bases from V and 3 bases from J; bases unmatched to any gene: 4. From germline, CDR1 is MNHEY and CDR2 SMNVEV (reference sequence). CDR3 region: CASSFGGRGTDTQYF. The CDR3 nucleotides are TGTGCCAGCAGTTTTGGCGGGAGGGGGACAGATACGCAGTATTTT.

The chain joins TRBV7-9 to TRBJ2-2; D gene uncertain. Trimming pared 8 bases from V and 9 bases from J, leaving 19 bases between. The CDR3 totals 14 residues. Germline-derived CDR1 and CDR2 are SEHNR and FQNEAQ (reference sequence). CDR3 DNA: TGTGCCAGCCCGTTGGTCCGACAACCCTGGGAGCTGTTTTTT. Its protein product is CASPLVRQPWELFF.

This clone was detected once. The chain combines TRBV6-5 with TRBJ1-1, with D tentatively TRBD1 (5 bases). The germline gives CDR1 MNHEY, CDR2 SVGAGI. Deletions cut 2 bases from V and 4 bases from J, with 8 bases between. This CDR3 is built from 13 residues. The CDR3 spells CASSYRGGTEAFF. For the CDR3, the DNA is TGTGCCAGCAGTTACAGGGGTGGCACTGAAGCTTTCTTT.